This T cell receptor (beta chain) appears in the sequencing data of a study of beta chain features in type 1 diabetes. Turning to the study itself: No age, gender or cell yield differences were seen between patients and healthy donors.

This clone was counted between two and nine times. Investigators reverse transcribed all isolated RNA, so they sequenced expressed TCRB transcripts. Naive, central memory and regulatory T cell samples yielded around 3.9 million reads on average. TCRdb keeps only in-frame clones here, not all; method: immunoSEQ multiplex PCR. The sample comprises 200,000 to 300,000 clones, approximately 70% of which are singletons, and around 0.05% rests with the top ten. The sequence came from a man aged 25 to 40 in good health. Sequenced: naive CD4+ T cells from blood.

This CDR3 is CASSLSGLKTQYF. In nucleotides, the CDR3 is TGTGCCAGCAGCTTATCGGGTTTGAAGACCCAGTACTTC. This sequence joins TRBV7-2 and TRBJ2-5, with no clear D. The CDR3 is made up of 13 amino acids. CDR1 SGHTA and CDR2 FQGNSA come from the germline V gene. With 2 bases removed from V and 6 bases from J, the gap between germline ends came to 10 bases. The variable domain in full, completed from reference TRBV7-2 and TRBJ2-5, reads GAGVSQSPSNKVTEKGKDVELRCDPISGHTALYWYRQSLGQGLEFLIYFQGNSAPDKSGLPSDRFSAERTGGSVSTLTIQRTQQEDSAVYLCASSLSGLKTQYFGPGTRLLVL.